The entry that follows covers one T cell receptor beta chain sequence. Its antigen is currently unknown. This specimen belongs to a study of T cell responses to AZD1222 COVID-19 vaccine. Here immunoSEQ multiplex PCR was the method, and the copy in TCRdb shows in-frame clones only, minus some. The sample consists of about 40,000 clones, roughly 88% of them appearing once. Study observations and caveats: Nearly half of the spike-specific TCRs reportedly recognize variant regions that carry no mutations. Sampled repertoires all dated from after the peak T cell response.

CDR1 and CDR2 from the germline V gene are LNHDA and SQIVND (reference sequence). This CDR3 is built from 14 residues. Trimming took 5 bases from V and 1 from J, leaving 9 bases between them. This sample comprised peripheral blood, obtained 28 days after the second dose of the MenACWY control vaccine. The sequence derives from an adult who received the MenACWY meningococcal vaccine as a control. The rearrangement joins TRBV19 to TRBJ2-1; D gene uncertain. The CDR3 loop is CASSRERSYNEQFF. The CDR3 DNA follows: TGTGCCAGTAGTCGAGAGAGGTCCTACAATGAGCAGTTCTTC.